This T cell receptor beta chain is drawn from a study of cytotoxic CD8 clonotypes in ibrutinib-treated CLL. Produced via immunoSEQ multiplex PCR; TCRdb's table is partial and in-frame only. The sample lists more than 35,000 clones, 60% to 80% seen once, with 16% in the top ten. V dropped 4 bases and J dropped 0 bases, with 10 bases sitting between them. CDR1 MNHNS and CDR2 SASEGT come from the germline V gene. This CDR3 has 14 residues. This clonotype was sampled from a human donor with chronic lymphocytic leukemia. The chain is built from TRBV6-1 and TRBJ2-7; D is uncertain. This material consisted of PBMCs, taken at disease progression, from a patient treated with ibrutinib. In DNA form, the CDR3 reads TGTGCCAGCAGTGCCTCTGCAGGCTCCTACGAGCAGTACTTC. Residues: CASSASAGSYEQYF.